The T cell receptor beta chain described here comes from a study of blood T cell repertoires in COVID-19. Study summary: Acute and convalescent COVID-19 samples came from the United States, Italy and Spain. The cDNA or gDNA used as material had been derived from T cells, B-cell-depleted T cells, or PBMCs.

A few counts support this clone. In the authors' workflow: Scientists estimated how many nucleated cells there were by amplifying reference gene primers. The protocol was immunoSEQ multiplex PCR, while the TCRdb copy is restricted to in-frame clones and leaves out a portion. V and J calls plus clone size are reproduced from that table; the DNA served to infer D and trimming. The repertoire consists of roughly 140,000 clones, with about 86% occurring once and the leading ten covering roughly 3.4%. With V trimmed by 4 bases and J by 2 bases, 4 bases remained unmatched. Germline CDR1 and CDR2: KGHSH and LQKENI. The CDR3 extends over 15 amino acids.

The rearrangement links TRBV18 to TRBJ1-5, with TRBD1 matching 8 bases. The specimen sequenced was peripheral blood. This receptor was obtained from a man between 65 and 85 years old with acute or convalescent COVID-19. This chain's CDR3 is CASSQGQAGNQPQHF. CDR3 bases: TGTGCCAGCTCACAGGGACAGGCTGGCAATCAGCCCCAGCATTTT.